What follows describes a single TCR beta chain. Its antigen remains unidentified. These data originate in a study of cytomegalovirus exposure and HLA in healthy donors. Findings of the study overall: While the bulk of TCR sequences proved rare, some public TCRs turned up in many donors. Follow-up analysis seemed to connect common viral pathogens with several of the most significant clusters identified.

The PCR employed 60 Vbeta primers together with 13 Jbeta primers. Using immunoSEQ multiplex PCR, the repertoire was profiled, and TCRdb retains in-frame clones only, with some absent. This sample has 100,000 to 150,000 clones, with approximately 74% found just once. This TCR was recovered from a male donor in good health and CMV-seronegative. The sample consisted of PBMCs.

CDR3 DNA: TGTGCCCTAGCCGATCCCGGAAACACCATATATTTT. Protein product: CALADPGNTIYF. The chain combines TRBV7-3 with TRBJ1-3, with D hard to call. CDR3 length: 12 residues. CDR1 and CDR2 (germline): SGHTA, FQGTGA. V lost 11 bases and J lost 4, with 12 bases in between.